This T cell receptor beta chain was identified in a study of spatial heterogeneity in lung cancer. The wider study: Detected sequences consistently included more beta-chain ones than alpha-chain ones.

This sample's time point: sample taken at primary tumor resection. Without sorting, whole RNA was sequenced from tumor, nontumor lung or frozen PBMC. This clonotype was found many times. The CDR3 runs 15 residues. V shed 4 bases and J shed 3 bases, with 15 bases lying between them. CDR1 and CDR2 (germline): LNHDA, SQIVND (reference sequence). A distinct unique molecular identifier was carried by each TCR cDNA molecule. TCRdb called the 5' RACE reads again in MiXCR, with one record for every CDR3 protein. Here the sample spans roughly 15,000 distinct CDR3 sequences, around 8% being singletons. The receptor was derived from a female donor with early-stage non-small cell lung cancer. Material: PBMCs, obtained at surgery. The V call is TRBV19, the J call TRBJ1-1, with D maybe TRBD1 (5 bases). The CDR3 nucleotides are TGTGCCAGTAGTAGACAGATGGACGGTGACACTGAAGCTTTCTTT. It specifies CASSRQMDGDTEAFF.